This paragraph reports one T cell receptor (beta chain). Its antigen is currently unknown. The germline V gene encodes CDR1 LNHNV and CDR2 YYDKDF (reference sequence). Germline trimming cut 3 bases from V and 5 bases from J; bases unmatched to any gene: 7. The length of the CDR3 is 15 residues. Stated time point: persistent/refractory GD, antithyroid drugs over 5 years with positive TRAb. TCR sequences were obtained from RNA taken from PBMCs. Patients met American Thyroid Association criteria for Graves' disease. CDR3 regions were amplified by Arm-PCR using iRepertoire HTBI primers to build TCR beta libraries. TCRdb used MiXCR to reprocess the multiplex PCR reads, holding one entry per CDR3 protein. Found here are under 450,000 distinct CDR3 sequences, around 24% of them singletons; the top ten hold approximately 26%. The data derive from a study of regulatory T cells in long-lasting Graves disease. On the study more broadly: It was over 5 years of antithyroid drugs, with positive TSH receptor antibodies, that meant persistent Graves' disease.

Study-level results: When disease was persistent, TRBV28, TRBJ1-2 and TRBJ2-5 were the favored segments.

This receptor was identified in a female donor with Graves disease. The rearrangement links TRBV15 to TRBJ2-1; 7 nucleotides agree with TRBD2. Sample: peripheral blood mononuclear cells (PBMCs), taken when the disease was refractory, from a patient treated with antithyroid drugs. The CDR3 DNA follows: TGTGCCACCAGCAGGGACTTGGGGGGGGACAATGAGCAGTTCTTC. Encoded protein: CATSRDLGGDNEQFF.